This TCR beta chain comes out of a study of blood T cell repertoires in COVID-19. Study information: There were acute and convalescent COVID-19 samples, and they came from the United States, Italy and Spain.

Trimming removed 5 bases from V and 12 bases from J, with 20 bases in between. Germline lookup yields CDR1 SGHTA and CDR2 FQGNSA. The CDR3 runs 15 residues. Profiled with immunoSEQ multiplex PCR; TCRdb holds only in-frame clones, not every one. The table has a few hundred thousand clones, nearly 90% seen once. A single count supports this clone. Input material: peripheral blood. The chain uses TRBV7-2 and TRBJ1-6; tentatively, D is TRBD1 (5 bases). The receptor comes from a woman aged 55-69 years with COVID-19, enrolled during active disease. In nucleotides, the CDR3 is TGTGCCAGCAGCGAAAGGACGCAGGGCTCCTTACCCCTCCACTTT. Translation gives CASSERTQGSLPLHF.